Listed below are T cell receptor beta chains from one sample, sequenced in a study of blood T cell repertoires in COVID-19. TCRdb's table, derived via immunoSEQ multiplex PCR, lists solely in-frame clones and lacks some. The sample yields 250,000 or so clones, approximately 83% seen once. Sequencing was carried out using peripheral blood. These receptors all come from a human donor in a cohort sampled during active COVID-19. The CDR3 runs from the conserved cysteine through the conserved F or W. The order of the fields is CDR3 length, V gene, J gene, D gene, CDR3 DNA, CDR3 protein. D genes are given only for firm matches.

length: 16; V: TRBV3-1/TRBV3-2; J: TRBJ2-5; D: TRBD2; DNA: TGTGCCAGCAGCCTCGGGACTAGCGGGGGACAAGAGACCCAGTACTTC; CDR3: CASSLGTSGGQETQYF
length: 15; V: TRBV5-1; J: TRBJ2-3; D: TRBD2; DNA: TGCGCCAGCAGCTGGGGACTAGCGGGGGTAGATACGCAGTATTTT; CDR3: CASSWGLAGVDTQYF
length: 12; V: TRBV12-3/TRBV12-4; J: TRBJ1-1; D: NA; DNA: TGTGCCAGCAGTACAGGGCCCTCTGAAGCTTTCTTT; CDR3: CASSTGPSEAFF
length: 15; V: TRBV30; J: TRBJ2-3; D: TRBD2; DNA: TGTGCCTGGGGACTAGCGGGGGGACTGACAGATACGCAGTATTTT; CDR3: CAWGLAGGLTDTQYF
length: 15; V: TRBV24-1; J: TRBJ2-5; D: TRBD1; DNA: TGTGCCACCAGTGACCCTACAGGGGCCCAAGAGACCCAGTACTTC; CDR3: CATSDPTGAQETQYF
length: 15; V: TRBV5-4; J: TRBJ2-3; D: NA; DNA: TGTGCCAGCAGCTTAAGGCGGGATGGCACAGATACGCAGTATTTT; CDR3: CASSLRRDGTDTQYF
length: 14; V: TRBV5-1; J: TRBJ2-5; D: TRBD1; DNA: TGCGCCAGCAGCCCCGGACAGGGGGAAGAGACCCAGTACTTC; CDR3: CASSPGQGEETQYF
length: 15; V: TRBV27; J: TRBJ1-6; D: NA; DNA: TGTGCCAGCAGTTTAAGGGGCAGGGCGGGATCACCCCTCCACTTT; CDR3: CASSLRGRAGSPLHF
length: 13; V: TRBV30; J: TRBJ1-5; D: NA; DNA: TGTGCCTCAAGCGAGGGTAGGTCCCAGCCCCAGCATTTT; CDR3: CASSEGRSQPQHF
length: 13; V: TRBV5-4; J: TRBJ2-2; D: TRBD1; DNA: TGTGCCAGCACCGCGACAGGGCCCGGGGAGCTGTTTTTT; CDR3: CASTATGPGELFF